Listed below are T cell receptor beta chains from one sample, sequenced in a study of blood T cell repertoires in COVID-19. Sequencing used immunoSEQ multiplex PCR; TCRdb keeps in-frame clones, though not all of them. The table records about 150,000 clones, about 88% of them present only once. The specimen sequenced was peripheral blood. These receptors originate from a woman aged 60-75 years with COVID-19, enrolled during active disease. Both conserved end residues are part of each CDR3. A D gene is named only where the DNA matches it firmly. Clone size, where shown, is once, few, many, or a class for clones that have expanded.

>NA|TRBJ1-1|NA|TRBV6-5
TGTGCCAGCAGCCAGCCGACAGGTAACACTGAAGCTTTCTTT
CASSQPTGNTEAFF
>TRBD1|TRBJ1-2|NA|TRBV3-1/TRBV3-2
TGTGCCAGCAGCCAACGGGACAGGGGAGGTGGCTACACCTTC
CASSQRDRGGGYTF
>TRBD1|TRBJ1-1|NA|TRBV7-9
TGTGCCAGCAGCTTAATTGGGACAGGGACAGAAGCTTTCTTT
CASSLIGTGTEAFF
>TRBD1|TRBJ2-2|NA|TRBV4-2
TGTGCCAGCAGAACAAGTGACAGGGGTACCGGGGAGCTGTTTTTT
CASRTSDRGTGELFF
>TRBD1|TRBJ1-4|NA|TRBV29-1
TGCAGCGTTTCGACAGGGTCTAATGAAAAACTGTTTTTT
CSVSTGSNEKLFF
>TRBD1|TRBJ2-2|NA|TRBV5-1
TGCGCCAGCAGCCTTGGGACAGGGGGGATGCGGGAGCTGTTTTTT
CASSLGTGGMRELFF
>NA|TRBJ1-4|NA|TRBV5-1
TGCGCCAGCAGCCAGGGTGGGGAAAAACTGTTTTTT
CASSQGGEKLFF
>NA|TRBJ1-2|NA|TRBV19
TGTGCCAGTAGTATATTGGGGGGATTCTATGGCTACACCTTC
CASSILGGFYGYTF
>TRBD1|TRBJ1-4|NA|TRBV2
TGTGCCAGCAGATTGCTGGGGACAGGGAGGAAGGAAAAACTGTTTTTT
CASRLLGTGRKEKLFF
>NA|TRBJ1-4|once|TRBV2
TGTGCCAGCACCCGACTGGGTGGTAATGAAAAACTGTTTTTT
CASTRLGGNEKLFF
>TRBD2|TRBJ2-1|NA|TRBV9
TGTGCCAGCAGCGTATCATTAGCGGGAGGGCCTAGTTCAACGGAGCAGTTCTTC
CASSVSLAGGPSSTEQFF
>NA|TRBJ2-2|NA|TRBV18
TGTGCCAGCTCGCTATCCGGGGAGCTGTTTTTT
CASSLSGELFF
>NA|TRBJ2-7|NA|TRBV11-2
TGTGCCAGCAGCGGCAGGCGGGCGGATCACGAGCAGTACTTC
CASSGRRADHEQYF
>NA|TRBJ1-4|NA|TRBV7-2
TGTGCCAGCAGCTTAGCCAGGGTGGATGAAAAACTGTTTTTT
CASSLARVDEKLFF
>NA|TRBJ1-1|NA|TRBV19
TGTGCCAGTAGTATTGGGCAGAACACTGAAGCTTTCTTT
CASSIGQNTEAFF
>NA|TRBJ2-3|few|TRBV24-1
TGTGCCACCAGTGGAGGTAGCCCAGATACGCAGTATTTT
CATSGGSPDTQYF
>NA|TRBJ2-5|once|TRBV7-3
TGTGCCAGCAGCCTACTGGGGACTGCCGCACAGACCCAGTACTTC
CASSLLGTAAQTQYF
>TRBD2|TRBJ2-5|NA|TRBV3-1/TRBV3-2
TGTGCCAGCAGCCCTCCGGGACTAGCGGGAGAAGAGACCCAGTACTTC
CASSPPGLAGEETQYF
>TRBD1|TRBJ1-1|once|TRBV5-1
TGCGCCAGCAGCTCCCGGTTTGGGACAGGGGGCATGAACACTGAAGCTTTCTTT
CASSSRFGTGGMNTEAFF
>NA|TRBJ1-6|NA|TRBV30
TGTGCCTGGAGCGGGCAGGGGCTCTCCTATAATTCACCCCTCCACTTT
CAWSGQGLSYNSPLHF
>NA|TRBJ2-7|NA|TRBV19
TGTGCCAGTAGTCCACAGGGCCTGATCTACGAGCAGTACTTC
CASSPQGLIYEQYF
>NA|TRBJ2-3|NA|TRBV7-3
TGTGCCAGCAGCTTATTCCGTGTCGAACTCACAGATACGCAGTATTTT
CASSLFRVELTDTQYF
>NA|TRBJ1-2|NA|TRBV5-1
TGCGCCAGCAGCGCAAGTGGCACAGCCTATGGCTACACCTTC
CASSASGTAYGYTF
>NA|TRBJ2-1|NA|TRBV11-3
TGTGCCAGCAGCTTCGATCGGGGGAGGGGGGGCGATGAGCAGTTCTTC
CASSFDRGRGGDEQFF
>TRBD1|TRBJ1-5|NA|TRBV24-1
TGTGCCACCAGTGAGACAGGGGGCTTGAATCAGCCCCAGCATTTT
CATSETGGLNQPQHF
>TRBD1|TRBJ1-5|NA|TRBV19
TGTGCCAGTAGTGACGGGACAGGTAGAGCGCCCCAGCATTTT
CASSDGTGRAPQHF
>NA|TRBJ2-1|once|TRBV7-3
TGTGCCAGCAGCCCCGATGGACTGTACAATGAGCAGTTCTTC
CASSPDGLYNEQFF
>TRBD2|TRBJ2-5|once|TRBV19
TGTGCCAGTAGTGTTTCGGCGGGAGTGGGCCAAGAGACCCAGTACTTC
CASSVSAGVGQETQYF
>TRBD1|TRBJ2-1|NA|TRBV7-3
TGTGCCAGCAGCTTATTGGGTACAGGGGGCTACAATGAGCAGTTCTTC
CASSLLGTGGYNEQFF
>NA|TRBJ1-2|few|TRBV11-2
TGTGCCAGCAGCGCGGGGGAGGGTAACTATGGCTACACCTTC
CASSAGEGNYGYTF
>NA|TRBJ2-3|NA|TRBV6-5
TGTGCCAGCAGTTACAGTGGCTCTAGCACAGATACGCAGTATTTT
CASSYSGSSTDTQYF
>TRBD2|TRBJ2-5|NA|TRBV14
TGTGCCAGCAGCCAAGACCAGCGGGAGAGAGAGACCCAGTACTTC
CASSQDQRERETQYF
>TRBD1|TRBJ1-5|NA|TRBV19
TGTGCCAGTAGTACCTATGGGACAGGGTGGGGGCATCAGCCCCAGCATTTT
CASSTYGTGWGHQPQHF
>NA|TRBJ1-2|NA|TRBV12-5
TGTGCTAGTGGTTTGGTACATCCTAACTATGGCTACACCTTC
CASGLVHPNYGYTF
>TRBD2|TRBJ2-3|NA|TRBV7-8
TGTGCCAGCAGCTACACTAGCGGGAGGGGGGGTACGCAGTATTTT
CASSYTSGRGGTQYF
>TRBD2|TRBJ2-5|NA|TRBV7-8
TGTGCCAGCAGCTTCCTAGGACTAGCGCTCGCAGAGACCCAGTACTTC
CASSFLGLALAETQYF
>NA|TRBJ1-5|NA|TRBV12-3/TRBV12-4
TGTGCCAGCAGTTTCGGGGGGCAGCCCCAGCATTTT
CASSFGGQPQHF
>TRBD1|TRBJ1-3|NA|TRBV7-9
TGTGCCAGCAGCTTTGCGACAGGGTGGGATAGAATCTCTGGAAACACCATATATTTT
CASSFATGWDRISGNTIYF
>TRBD2|TRBJ2-3|NA|TRBV18
TGTGCCAGCTCATTTCTAGCGGGAGCACAGTATTTT
CASSFLAGAQYF
>NA|TRBJ1-1|NA|TRBV3-1/TRBV3-2
TGTGCCAGCAAAGTCTCGTCGGGCACTGAAGCTTTCTTT
CASKVSSGTEAFF
>TRBD2|TRBJ2-1|NA|TRBV7-3
TGTGCCAGCAGCTTATACGTAGCAGCGGGGAGCTCCTACAATGAGCAGTTCTTC
CASSLYVAAGSSYNEQFF
>TRBD1|TRBJ2-3|NA|TRBV19
TGTGCCAGTTTCGACAGGGAGACAGATACGCAGTATTTT
CASFDRETDTQYF